This TCR beta chain emerged from a study of CD8 T cells in Susac syndrome. CDR1 SGHKS and CDR2 YYEKEE come from the germline V gene (reference sequence). There are 15 residues in the CDR3. The V and J ends lost 2 bases and 6 bases, in that order; junction bases with no gene match: 4. The authors reverse transcribed roughly 0.5 to 1 ug RNA with random hexamers. Amplification of TCR beta CDR3 spanned 54 Vbeta and 13 Jbeta via immunoSEQ multiplex PCR. MiXCR, applied by TCRdb to the immunoSEQ multiplex PCR reads, yields one record per CDR3 protein. The top ten clones hold approximately 0.094% of a sample with about 200,000 distinct CDR3 sequences, about 95% of them seen once. TCR beta sequencing was performed on blood CD8+ and CD4+ T cells.

Sequences were obtained from CD4+ T cells from PBMCs. This receptor was obtained from a human donor in good health. The V and J genes are TRBV5-5 and TRBJ2-3; 12 nucleotides match TRBD2. The CDR3 DNA reads as TGTGCCAGCAGCTTTCCCGGGACTAGCGGGGATACGCAGTATTTT. Translated, it gives CASSFPGTSGDTQYF.